A selection of T cell receptor beta chains follows, all from one sample in a study of blood T cell repertoires in COVID-19. The data were produced by immunoSEQ multiplex PCR, yet TCRdb's version contains in-frame clones alone and is incomplete. The sample has 250,000 to 350,000 clones, roughly 90% seen once; the top ten hold less than 3.5%. The sequenced sample was peripheral blood. Receptors were obtained from a woman in her thirties with COVID-19, enrolled during active disease. Each CDR3 is given with its conserved first and last residue. The D gene is left open where the match is weak. Rows give clone size only sometimes, using once, few, many, or a class for an expanded clone.

d_call j_call clone_size v_call cdr3_nt cdr3_aa
. TRBJ2-7 once TRBV18 TGTGCCAGCTCACCACAGGCGGGCGAGCAGTACTTC CASSPQAGEQYF
TRBD2 TRBJ2-7 . TRBV7-9 TGTGCCAGCAGCTTAGCTAGCGGGAGGGCCAGCTACGAGCAGTACTTC CASSLASGRASYEQYF
TRBD1 TRBJ1-2 once TRBV29-1 TGCAGCGTCGCCGACAGGGGCCCCCTCTATGGCTACACCTTC CSVADRGPLYGYTF
TRBD2 TRBJ2-1 . TRBV6-1 TGTGCCAGCAGTGACCAGGGACTAACCTACAATGAGCAGTTCTTC CASSDQGLTYNEQFF
TRBD2 TRBJ2-5 . TRBV27 TGTGCCAGCAGTTTATCGGGACTAGCGGGAGATGGGACCCAGTACTTC CASSLSGLAGDGTQYF
TRBD2 TRBJ2-1 . TRBV20-1 TGCAGTGCTAGTTTGTCTAGCGGGAGAAATGAGCAGTTCTTC CSASLSSGRNEQFF
. TRBJ2-7 . TRBV28 TGTGCCAGCAGCGCGGGGTATTTAACAGTGGGTGGGGAGCAGTACTTC CASSAGYLTVGGEQYF
TRBD2 TRBJ2-5 . TRBV4-1 TGCGCCAGCAGCCAAGATCCGACTAGCGGGAGGTTGAAAGAGACCCAGTACTTC CASSQDPTSGRLKETQYF
. TRBJ2-1 . TRBV24-1 TGTGCCACCAGTGATCCAGGTAGCGGCCCCGAAGGGGATGAGCAGTTCTTC CATSDPGSGPEGDEQFF
TRBD1 TRBJ1-2 . TRBV7-6 TGTGCCAGCAGCTTAGAACCAGGGGGCGCCGACTATGGCTACACCTTC CASSLEPGGADYGYTF
TRBD1 TRBJ1-4 . TRBV7-6 TGTGCCAGCAGCGCCGGGACAGGGGGCCTTTCGAATGAAAAACTGTTTTTT CASSAGTGGLSNEKLFF
TRBD2 TRBJ2-1 . TRBV4-1 TGCGCCAGCAGCCACATACTAGCGGGTTTCTCCTACAATGAGCAGTTCTTC CASSHILAGFSYNEQFF
. TRBJ2-2 . TRBV3-1/TRBV3-2 TGTGCCAGCAGCCAAGACGCCGGGGAGCTGTTTTTT CASSQDAGELFF
. TRBJ2-1 . TRBV7-7 TGTGCCAGCAGCCCCGGGACATCTACCTCCAATGAGCAGTTCTTC CASSPGTSTSNEQFF
TRBD1 TRBJ2-7 . TRBV28 TGTGCCAGCCTTACGCCCGGGACAGGGGACTCCTACGAGCAGTACTTC CASLTPGTGDSYEQYF
. TRBJ2-3 . TRBV7-9 TGTGCCAGCAGCACCCTAGGGGCAGATACGCAGTATTTT CASSTLGADTQYF
. TRBJ2-1 once TRBV6-5 TGTGCCAGCAACGGTAGCCGGGGGAAGTATGAGCAGTTCTTC CASNGSRGKYEQFF
. TRBJ1-2 . TRBV29-1 TGCAGCGTCGGCGGCGGGGTGCTCTATGGCTACACCTTC CSVGGGVLYGYTF
TRBD1 TRBJ1-1 . TRBV13 TGTGCCAGCAGGTCCAGGGGGCTTACTGAAGCTTTCTTT CASRSRGLTEAFF
. TRBJ2-7 . TRBV7-8 TGTGCCAGCAGCTTAGATGGGGCTTCAGATTACGAGCAGTACTTC CASSLDGASDYEQYF
. TRBJ1-1 . TRBV5-1 TGCGCCAGCAGCCCACGGGACATGATGTTTAACACTGAAGCTTTCTTT CASSPRDMMFNTEAFF
TRBD1 TRBJ1-4 . TRBV30 TGTGCCTGGAGTGTACACGGACAGGGTAATGAAAAACTGTTTTTT CAWSVHGQGNEKLFF
TRBD1 TRBJ2-3 . TRBV5-1 TGCGCCAGCAGCCTTTGGGACAGGGCTACAGATACGCAGTATTTT CASSLWDRATDTQYF
. TRBJ1-5 . TRBV29-1 TGCAGCGTTGGAACAGCTACCAATCAGCCCCAGCATTTT CSVGTATNQPQHF
TRBD1 TRBJ1-5 many TRBV3-1/TRBV3-2 TGTGCCAGCAGCCAAGATTTAGCAGGGGGTGGACAGCCCCAGCATTTT CASSQDLAGGGQPQHF
. TRBJ2-1 . TRBV10-3 TGTGCCATCAGTGAGTCGTCAGGGTTCAATGAGCAGTTCTTC CAISESSGFNEQFF
TRBD1 TRBJ1-4 . TRBV27 TGTGCCAGCAGTTGGGCGACAGGGCTCGGTAATGAAAAACTGTTTTTT CASSWATGLGNEKLFF
. TRBJ1-1 . TRBV5-6 TGTGCCAGCAGCCTGGACAGACGAATGAACACTGAAGCTTTCTTT CASSLDRRMNTEAFF
. TRBJ1-2 . TRBV6-1 TGTGCCAGCAGTGAAGCGGGGGGGATCCCGGCCGGCGGAAAGTATGGCTACACCTTC CASSEAGGIPAGGKYGYTF